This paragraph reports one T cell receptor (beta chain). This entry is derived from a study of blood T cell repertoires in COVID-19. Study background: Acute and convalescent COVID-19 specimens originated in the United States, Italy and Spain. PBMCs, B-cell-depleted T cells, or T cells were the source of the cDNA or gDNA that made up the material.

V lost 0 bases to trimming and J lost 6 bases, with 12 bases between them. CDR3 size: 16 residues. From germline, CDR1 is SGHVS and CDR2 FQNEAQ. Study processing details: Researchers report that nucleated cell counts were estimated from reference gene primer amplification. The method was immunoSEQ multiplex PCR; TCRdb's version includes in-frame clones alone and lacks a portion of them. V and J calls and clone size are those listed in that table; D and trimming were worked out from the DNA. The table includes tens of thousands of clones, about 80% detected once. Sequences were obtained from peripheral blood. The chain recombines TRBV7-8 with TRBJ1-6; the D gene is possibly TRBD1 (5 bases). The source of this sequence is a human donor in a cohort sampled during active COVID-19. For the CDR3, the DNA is TGTGCCAGCAGCTTAGCAACTGGTAGGGGTAATTCACCCCTCCACTTT. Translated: CASSLATGRGNSPLHF.